Shown below are 13 T cell receptor beta chains from a single sample sequenced in a study of lymphopenia after photon versus proton radiotherapy. TCRdb's table, derived via immunoSEQ multiplex PCR, lists solely in-frame clones and lacks some. Of around 150,000 clones detected, more than 85% appear once; the ten largest clones hold approximately 4.7%. Here the sequenced sample was peripheral blood, taken from a patient treated with photon-based radiotherapy. Receptors originate from a man in his fifties or sixties with gastric cancer.

The chain combines TRBV7-8 with TRBJ2-7; D perhaps matches TRBD2 (6 bases). From germline, CDR1 is SGHVS and CDR2 FQNEAQ. With 3 bases removed from V and 4 bases from J, the gap between germline ends came to 13 bases. CDR3 length equals 14 residues. CDR3 region: CASSLGTGAYEQYF. CDR3 nucleotides: TGTGCCAGCAGCTTGGGGACTGGCGCTTACGAGCAGTACTTC.

The gene calls are TRBV18 and TRBJ2-2; D is unresolved. V lost 3 bases, J lost 5 bases, and 7 bases lay in between. Germline CDR1 is KGHSH and CDR2 is LQKENI. The CDR3 loop spans 13 amino acids. CDR3 sequence: CASSPVVTGELFF. The CDR3 region has the DNA TGTGCCAGCTCACCGGTGGTAACCGGGGAGCTGTTTTTT.

The chain is built from TRBV29-1 and TRBJ1-1; 8 bases map to TRBD1. The germline V gene has CDR1 SQVTM and CDR2 ANQGSEA. J was trimmed by 5 bases and V by 5 bases; bases with no gene match: 7. There are 13 residues in the CDR3. The CDR3 loop is CSVSDRVGTEAFF. Written as DNA, the CDR3 is TGCAGCGTTTCGGACAGGGTAGGGACTGAAGCTTTCTTT.

As DNA, the CDR3 is TGTGCCAGCAGCTTAGGACTAGCGGGAGTGGGGCAAGAGACCCAGTACTTC. As protein: CASSLGLAGVGQETQYF. The V call is TRBV11-3, the J call TRBJ2-5; TRBD2 aligns across 12 bases. The junction had 5 bases not matched to a gene; V was cut back by 1 base and J by 2 bases. This CDR3 contains 17 residues. Per germline, CDR1 SGHNT and CDR2 YENEEA.

The chain is built from TRBV5-6 and TRBJ1-1, with 9 positions matching TRBD1. Germline V gene data show CDR1 as SGHDT and CDR2 as YYEEEE. The CDR3 runs to 15 residues. The V gene end was trimmed by 2 bases and the J gene end by 4 bases; junction bases not matched to a gene: 6. This CDR3 reads CASSFRQGGSTEAFF. The CDR3 coding sequence is TGTGCCAGCAGCTTTCGACAGGGGGGTAGCACTGAAGCTTTCTTT.

The chain is built from TRBV7-2 and TRBJ2-7; TRBD2 agrees at 14 bases. Trimming took 5 bases from V and 7 from J; bases not matched to a gene: 7. The CDR3 runs to 15 residues. The germline V gene has CDR1 SGHTA and CDR2 FQGNSA. The CDR3 spells CASSQTSGRASEQYF. The CDR3 DNA reads TGTGCCAGCAGCCAGACTAGCGGGAGGGCTAGTGAGCAGTACTTC. Full variable domain (remainder filled in from reference TRBV7-2 and TRBJ2-7): GAGVSQSPSNKVTEKGKDVELRCDPISGHTALYWYRQSLGQGLEFLIYFQGNSAPDKSGLPSDRFSAERTGGSVSTLTIQRTQQEDSAVYLCASSQTSGRASEQYFGPGTRLTVT.

The chain couples TRBV5-5 to TRBJ2-1; D might be TRBD1 (5 bases). Trimming removed 0 bases at V and 4 bases at J, with 11 bases between. CDR3 length: 15 residues. Germline V gene sequence: CDR1 SGHKS, CDR2 YYEKEE (reference sequence). Here the CDR3 reads CASSLDGAPYNEQFF. CDR3 DNA sequence: TGTGCCAGCAGCTTGGATGGGGCCCCGTACAATGAGCAGTTCTTC.

This rearrangement joins TRBV11-2 to TRBJ2-1; 9 bases match TRBD1. The CDR3 totals 15 residues. V lost 4 bases, J lost 7 bases, and 8 bases stayed unmatched. CDR1 is SGHAT, CDR2 FQNNGV, per germline. The CDR3 loop reads CASSSSTGTGNEQFF. The CDR3 DNA sequence: TGTGCCAGCAGCTCATCCACCGGGACAGGGAATGAGCAGTTCTTC.

The chain has TRBV10-3 and TRBJ1-1, with D possibly matching TRBD1 (6 bases). The V and J ends lost 2 bases and 0 bases respectively, with 7 bases between them. The V gene's germline CDR1 is ENHRY and CDR2 SYGVKD. The CDR3 contains 14 residues. CDR3 in amino acids: CAISEGQMNTEAFF. CDR3 bases: TGTGCCATCAGTGAGGGACAGATGAACACTGAAGCTTTCTTT.

The chain joins TRBV4-1 to TRBJ1-5; 10 bases are a match to TRBD1. CDR3 length: 17 amino acids. Germline CDR1 and CDR2: MGHRA and YSYEKL. With V trimmed by 2 bases and J by 2 bases, 6 bases remained unmatched. CDR3 nucleotide sequence: TGCGCCAGCAGCCAACCAGACAGGGGGCTCGGCAATCAGCCCCAGCATTTT. Its protein is CASSQPDRGLGNQPQHF.

V gene TRBV7-2 combines with J gene TRBJ2-5, with D unclear. V dropped 5 bases and J dropped 4 bases, with 11 bases sitting between them. This CDR3 has 13 amino acids. The germline CDR1 and CDR2 sequences are SGHTA and FQGNSA. Here the CDR3 reads CASSDPHLETQYF. CDR3 in DNA: TGTGCCAGCAGCGACCCGCACCTAGAGACCCAGTACTTC. The variable domain in full, completed from reference TRBV7-2 and TRBJ2-5, reads GAGVSQSPSNKVTEKGKDVELRCDPISGHTALYWYRQSLGQGLEFLIYFQGNSAPDKSGLPSDRFSAERTGGSVSTLTIQRTQQEDSAVYLCASSDPHLETQYFGPGTRLLVL.

The V and J genes are TRBV10-1 and TRBJ2-1; TRBD2 agrees at 8 bases. The trim removed 7 bases at V and 1 base at J, leaving 12 bases unmatched. The CDR3 has 17 amino acids. The germline V gene encodes CDR1 WNHNN and CDR2 SYGVQD (reference sequence). CDR3 coding DNA: TGCGCCAGCAAGGCGGGAGGAGGTACCGGGTCCTACAATGAGCAGTTCTTC. The encoded protein is CASKAGGGTGSYNEQFF.

The chain employs TRBV5-4 and TRBJ2-6; D is uncertain. The CDR3 is made up of 15 amino acids. V was trimmed by 3 bases and J by 0 bases, leaving 7 bases between them. Germline V lookup: CDR1 SGHNT, CDR2 YYREEE (reference sequence). For the CDR3, the DNA is TGTGCCAGCAGCTGGTACGGCTCTGGGGCCAACGTCCTGACTTTC. Translated: CASSWYGSGANVLTF. Complete variable domain (other parts from reference TRBV5-4 and TRBJ2-6): ETGVTQSPTHLIKTRGQQVTLRCSSQSGHNTVSWYQQALGQGPQFIFQYYREEENGRGNFPPRFSGLQFPNYSSELNVNALELDDSALYLCASSWYGSGANVLTFGAGSRLTVL.